The rows below give T cell receptor beta chains drawn from one sample of a study of shared clonotypes between healthy human individuals. Method: immunoSEQ multiplex PCR; TCRdb's copy keeps in-frame clones and lacks some. The sample consists of roughly 2.2 million clones, around 93% of them appearing once. The sequencing input was naive CD4+ T cells from PBMCs. These receptor sequences come from a man between 18 and 29 years old in good health. Some clones in this sample may be carry-over from other donors' samples. Each CDR3 is given with its conserved first and last residue. D genes are given only for firm matches. Rows give clone size only sometimes, using once, few, many, or a class for an expanded clone.

J gene	clone size	D gene	V gene	CDR3 DNA	CDR3 protein
TRBJ1-1	NA	TRBD1	TRBV4-2	TGTGCCAGCAGCCAGACGGGACAGGGGGACACTGAAGCTTTCTTT	CASSQTGQGDTEAFF
TRBJ1-2	NA	NA	TRBV21-1	TGTGCCAGCAGCTTACACAGGGGGCGGGCTGGCTACACCTTC	CASSLHRGRAGYTF
TRBJ2-6	once	NA	TRBV30	TGTGCCTGGAACTCAGGGATTGGGGCCAACGTCCTGACTTTC	CAWNSGIGANVLTF
TRBJ2-7	NA	NA	TRBV14	TGTGCCAGCAGCCATAATTCAGGGAAACACCTCTACGAGCAGTACTTC	CASSHNSGKHLYEQYF
TRBJ1-2	NA	NA	TRBV6-1	TGTGCCAGCGGGGAAGGGGCTGCCGTTTATAACTATGGCTACACCTTC	CASGEGAAVYNYGYTF
TRBJ2-1	NA	NA	TRBV7-3	TGTGCCAGCAGCGAAAAGGTGGGACTCAACAATGAGCAGTTCTTC	CASSEKVGLNNEQFF
TRBJ2-1	once	NA	TRBV29-1	TGCAGCGGTCTGGGACTTGGAACCCACAATGAGCAGTTCTTC	CSGLGLGTHNEQFF
TRBJ2-2	NA	NA	TRBV9	TGTGCCAGCAGCGCACAGGGCAACACCGGGGAGCTGTTTTTT	CASSAQGNTGELFF
TRBJ1-2	NA	NA	TRBV5-1	TGCGCCAGCAAGCAGGGGTATGCTAACTATGGCTACACCTTC	CASKQGYANYGYTF
TRBJ2-5	NA	NA	TRBV5-1	TGCGCCAGCAGCCCGGGACGGATCCAAGAGACCCAGTACTTC	CASSPGRIQETQYF
TRBJ1-4	NA	NA	TRBV2	TGTGCCAGCAGTGACAGAAATGAAAAACTGTTTTTT	CASSDRNEKLFF
TRBJ2-5	NA	NA	TRBV18	TGTGCCAGCTCACCAAGGACCGGGGCCCAAGAGACCCAGTACTTC	CASSPRTGAQETQYF
TRBJ2-1	NA	NA	TRBV30	TGTGCCTGGAGTCAAGGGGGGAATGAGCAGTTCTTC	CAWSQGGNEQFF
TRBJ2-6	NA	NA	TRBV28	TGTGCCATCCTACCCGGAGGTGCCTCTGGGGCCAACGTCCTGACTTTC	CAILPGGASGANVLTF
TRBJ2-7	NA	TRBD1	TRBV6-1	TGTGCCACCTTATGGGACAGCCGCTATAGCGAGCAGTACTTC	CATLWDSRYSEQYF
TRBJ2-6	NA	TRBD1	TRBV2	TGTGCCACCCAGCCACAGGGGCCTGGGGCCAACGTCCTGACTTTC	CATQPQGPGANVLTF
TRBJ2-1	NA	TRBD2	TRBV11-3	TGTGCCAGCAGCTTAGAAGGACTAGGTGATGAGCAGTTCTTC	CASSLEGLGDEQFF
TRBJ2-3	NA	TRBD1	TRBV5-1	TGCGCCAGCAGCCCCCCCACCGGGACAGGGGGTATAGATACGCAGTATTTT	CASSPPTGTGGIDTQYF
TRBJ1-1	NA	TRBD1	TRBV10-2	TGCGCCAGCAGACTAGGGACAGTGAACACTGAAGCTTTCTTT	CASRLGTVNTEAFF
TRBJ2-3	NA	NA	TRBV7-8	TGTGCCAGCAGCTTAGCTGCGTCTACGCAGTATTTT	CASSLAASTQYF
TRBJ2-1	NA	NA	TRBV11-2	TGTGCCAGCAGCTGGTTCAATGAGCAGTTCTTC	CASSWFNEQFF
TRBJ2-1	NA	TRBD2	TRBV15	TGTGCCACCAGCAGAGGCTCTAGCGGGAGTAATGAGCAGTTCTTC	CATSRGSSGSNEQFF
TRBJ2-4	NA	NA	TRBV28	TGTGCCAGCAGAGATAGGGGGGCCGCCAAAAACATTCAGTACTTC	CASRDRGAAKNIQYF
TRBJ2-5	NA	TRBD1	TRBV2	TGTGCCAGAGGCTCCACAGGGGGATTACAAGAGACCCAGTACTTC	CARGSTGGLQETQYF
TRBJ1-3	NA	TRBD1	TRBV18	TGTGCCAGCTCAACGGGACAGGGGATGATATACTCTGGAAACACCATATATTTT	CASSTGQGMIYSGNTIYF
TRBJ2-5	NA	NA	TRBV28	TGTGCCAGCCGAAAACCGGGTCTCGGGGATCAAGAGACCCAGTACTTC	CASRKPGLGDQETQYF